This TCR beta chain is from a study of CD8 T cells in ankylosing spondylitis. Study results and limitations: The clones that were linked to disease were reported to be significantly enriched in matched synovial fluid samples from ankylosing spondylitis patients.

Trimming stripped 5 bases from V and 7 bases from J, with 17 bases between. The germline V gene encodes CDR1 SQVTM and CDR2 ANQGSEA. The CDR3 covers 13 residues. TCRdb reprocessed the 5' RACE reads via MiXCR and lists one record per CDR3 protein. The top ten hold about 15% of the sample, which has 150,000 to 200,000 distinct CDR3 sequences, 9.5% to 10% seen once. Ten or more counts support this clonotype. What it recognizes is unknown. The chain uses TRBV29-1 and TRBJ2-5; a weak D match, TRBD1 (5 bases). This clonotype was sampled from a female donor with ankylosing spondylitis or in good health (not recorded which). Material: blood, either unsorted or a sorted T cell fraction (not recorded which). The CDR3 is CSVPEQDGWTQYF. The CDR3 nucleotides read TGCAGCGTTCCTGAACAGGACGGATGGACCCAGTACTTC.